Listed below are T cell receptor beta chains from one sample, sequenced in a study of PD-1 blockade in classical Hodgkin lymphoma. TCRdb keeps only in-frame clones here, not all; method: immunoSEQ multiplex PCR. Of tens of thousands of clones listed, approximately 90% are singletons. Specimen: peripheral blood mononuclear cells (PBMCs), collected before the fourth cycle of nivolumab. Receptors originate from a human donor with classical Hodgkin lymphoma. Each CDR3 is given without its conserved first and last residue. The D gene is left open where the match is weak. Expanded clones get a size class; other rows say once, few or many, or leave the size out.

d_call: -; clone_size: -; v_call: TRBV6-5; cdr3_aa: ASRIDKSNTGELF
d_call: TRBD1; clone_size: -; v_call: TRBV5-6; cdr3_aa: ASSPTGTTNEKLF
d_call: -; clone_size: few; v_call: TRBV2; cdr3_aa: ASSSGLNTEAF
d_call: -; clone_size: -; v_call: TRBV12-5; cdr3_aa: ASGLVLFGLRKDNEQF
d_call: TRBD1; clone_size: -; v_call: TRBV7-8; cdr3_aa: ASSPQGAAWRVYGYT
d_call: TRBD1; clone_size: -; v_call: TRBV6-1; cdr3_aa: ASNPGQGYGYT
d_call: TRBD1; clone_size: -; v_call: TRBV7-9; cdr3_aa: ASSLVNRGGTEAF
d_call: -; clone_size: -; v_call: TRBV13; cdr3_aa: ASSLGGGGARETQY
d_call: TRBD1; clone_size: -; v_call: TRBV30; cdr3_aa: AWSVRSTGEVTSSPLH
d_call: TRBD1; clone_size: -; v_call: TRBV10-1; cdr3_aa: ASSADRVANYGYT
d_call: -; clone_size: once; v_call: TRBV6-1; cdr3_aa: ASSDRGLQETQY
d_call: -; clone_size: -; v_call: TRBV4-1; cdr3_aa: ASSQGGNSPLH
d_call: -; clone_size: -; v_call: TRBV5-1; cdr3_aa: ASSLRLREQETQY
d_call: TRBD2; clone_size: once; v_call: TRBV29-1; cdr3_aa: SVVGGGAGDTQY
d_call: -; clone_size: -; v_call: TRBV7-9; cdr3_aa: ASSSKLGIQY
d_call: -; clone_size: -; v_call: TRBV27; cdr3_aa: ASSQLRTVRTDTQY
d_call: -; clone_size: -; v_call: TRBV19; cdr3_aa: ASRRSSTGLNYGYT
d_call: -; clone_size: few; v_call: TRBV11-2; cdr3_aa: ASSFTSNAEAF
d_call: TRBD1; clone_size: -; v_call: TRBV4-1; cdr3_aa: ASSQGQGSYNEQF
d_call: TRBD1; clone_size: -; v_call: TRBV7-2; cdr3_aa: ASSLAGGLGNTIY
d_call: -; clone_size: -; v_call: TRBV4-1; cdr3_aa: ASSPQRTWRKNTEAF
d_call: TRBD1; clone_size: few; v_call: TRBV5-4; cdr3_aa: ASSEGQEVYGYT
d_call: TRBD2; clone_size: medium-sized; v_call: TRBV4-2; cdr3_aa: ASSQETSGSAEQF
d_call: TRBD1; clone_size: -; v_call: TRBV7-9; cdr3_aa: ASSLRGQGAYEQY
d_call: -; clone_size: -; v_call: TRBV10-3; cdr3_aa: AISDRRLETQY
d_call: -; clone_size: -; v_call: TRBV10-3; cdr3_aa: AIKPGLRDNEQF
d_call: -; clone_size: -; v_call: TRBV19; cdr3_aa: ASSIPPGVSDEQY
d_call: -; clone_size: -; v_call: TRBV19; cdr3_aa: ASSIGSFNNEQF
d_call: -; clone_size: -; v_call: TRBV29-1; cdr3_aa: SVETGTNQPQH
d_call: -; clone_size: -; v_call: TRBV14; cdr3_aa: ASSRDLTGELF
d_call: -; clone_size: -; v_call: TRBV7-9; cdr3_aa: ASSPRTASYEQY
d_call: TRBD2; clone_size: -; v_call: TRBV6-5; cdr3_aa: ASSYSWTSPQETQY
d_call: -; clone_size: -; v_call: TRBV11-3; cdr3_aa: ASSLAGSSTDTQY
d_call: -; clone_size: -; v_call: TRBV7-9; cdr3_aa: ASRIEAGTSGNTIY
d_call: -; clone_size: -; v_call: TRBV7-3; cdr3_aa: ASSPGAGNTIY
d_call: TRBD2; clone_size: -; v_call: TRBV9; cdr3_aa: ASSLHGLAGEGVREQY
d_call: -; clone_size: -; v_call: TRBV5-5; cdr3_aa: ASSLMSLGGNEQF
d_call: -; clone_size: -; v_call: TRBV18; cdr3_aa: ASSPLGSGVWSGELF
d_call: -; clone_size: once; v_call: TRBV10-3; cdr3_aa: AISESYYGYT
d_call: -; clone_size: -; v_call: TRBV6-6; cdr3_aa: ASSYPGTGELF
d_call: -; clone_size: -; v_call: TRBV27; cdr3_aa: ASSLRYTEAF
d_call: -; clone_size: -; v_call: TRBV25-1; cdr3_aa: ASSDPLSSYEQY